The rows below give T cell receptor beta chains drawn from one sample of a study of control samples from healthy donors and cancer patients. The protocol was immunoSEQ multiplex PCR, while the TCRdb copy is restricted to in-frame clones and leaves out a portion. The table shows approximately 100,000 clones, with around 89% occurring only once. Sequenced input: PBMCs. These receptor sequences come from a man in his 60s with lung cancer. The CDR3 runs from the conserved cysteine through the conserved F or W. D genes are given only for firm matches. Expanded clones are given a class, and other clones once, few, many or no size at all.

J | D | V | size | DNA | CDR3
TRBJ2-3 | . | TRBV5-1 | . | TGCGCCAGCAGCTTACAGGACGCTAGCACAGATACGCAGTATTTT | CASSLQDASTDTQYF
TRBJ1-6 | . | TRBV6-5 | . | TGTGCCAGCACAAGGGACATGGGATATTCACCCCTCCACTTT | CASTRDMGYSPLHF
TRBJ1-2 | . | TRBV29-1 | few | TGCAGCGCGCGGACGGAAACTAACTATGGCTACACCTTC | CSARTETNYGYTF
TRBJ2-2 | TRBD1 | TRBV13 | . | TGTGCCAGCAGCCAAACCCCCGGAACAGGGGGCGCAACGATGAACACCGGGGAGCTGTTTTTT | CASSQTPGTGGATMNTGELFF
TRBJ2-1 | . | TRBV2 | . | TGTGCCAGCAGTGTGTACAATGAGCAGTTCTTC | CASSVYNEQFF
TRBJ2-4 | . | TRBV10-3 | . | TGTGCCATCAGTGAGTCGGCCAGTCTAGGCAAAAACATTCAGTACTTC | CAISESASLGKNIQYF
TRBJ1-2 | TRBD1 | TRBV5-1 | . | TGCGCCAGCAGCAGGGGACAGGGTCTCTATGGCTACACCTTC | CASSRGQGLYGYTF
TRBJ2-3 | TRBD1 | TRBV3-1/TRBV3-2 | . | TGTGCCAGCAGCCGGACAGGGGGCGAGAAAGATACGCAGTATTTT | CASSRTGGEKDTQYF
TRBJ1-2 | . | TRBV5-4 | . | TGTGCCAGCAGAGTAGGGATTAACTATGGCTACACCTTC | CASRVGINYGYTF
TRBJ1-1 | . | TRBV18 | once | TGTGCCAGCTCAATGAGGGGAGGGGAGAACACTGAAGCTTTCTTT | CASSMRGGENTEAFF
TRBJ1-5 | TRBD1 | TRBV5-6 | . | TGTGCCAGCAGCTTGTGGGACAGGTACAATCAGCCCCAGCATTTT | CASSLWDRYNQPQHF
TRBJ1-1 | . | TRBV6-6 | . | TGTGCCAGCAGTTTCCCTACAGGGATACAAGCTGAAGCTTTCTTT | CASSFPTGIQAEAFF
TRBJ2-5 | . | TRBV7-3 | . | TGTGCCAGCAGCTTATCCCCAGGCCAAGAGACCCAGTACTTC | CASSLSPGQETQYF
TRBJ1-2 | TRBD1 | TRBV10-3 | few | TGTGCCATTCAACCGGGACAGGGGGCGAGTGGCTACACCTTC | CAIQPGQGASGYTF
TRBJ1-2 | . | TRBV15 | . | TGTGCCACCAGCGGAGGGGAGGTTTGGGGAGGAGGCTACACCTTC | CATSGGEVWGGGYTF